Shown below are 11 T cell receptor beta chains from a single sample sequenced in a study of shared T cell receptors in the human thymus (dated by TCRdb to the early 2020s). Libraries were made using the immunoSEQ multiplex PCR assay. This is the immuneACCESS table as TCRdb keeps it, with only in-frame sequences that have V and J called. A part of the clones is gone; compared with another copy, unresolved V genes explain less than half, and the rest is unexplained. The sample table records roughly 68,000 clones; nearly 95% of these occur just once. The ten biggest clones cover about 0.033% of the sample. Sequencing was done on a sample of thymocytes. The receptor source for this set is a human donor.

The rearrangement joins TRBV5-8 to TRBJ2-7, with a possible D match to TRBD1 (5 bases). Trimming removed 3 bases at V and 3 bases at J, with 13 bases between. This CDR3 region has 14 residues. Per germline, CDR1 SGHTS and CDR2 YDEGEE. CDR3 coding DNA: TGTGCCAGCAGCTCGGCCCCAGGACACTACGAGCAGTACTTC. It translates to CASSSAPGHYEQYF.

The chain carries TRBV4-2 and TRBJ2-2; 13 nucleotides align to TRBD2. This CDR3 is 18 amino acids long. Germline values: CDR1 LGHNA, CDR2 YNFKEQ. V lost 1 base and J lost 1; bases outside the gene matches: 3. The DNA for the CDR3 is TGTGCCAGCAGCCAAGTACTAGCGGGGGGGCGGAACACCGGGGAGCTGTTTTTT. Its protein is CASSQVLAGGRNTGELFF.

This clone was detected only a few times. V gene TRBV25-1 combines with J gene TRBJ1-6; TRBD1 is a possible D gene (5 bases). The CDR3 runs to 13 residues. The V and J ends lost 3 bases and 8 bases respectively, with 8 bases between them. The germline CDR1 and CDR2 sequences are MGHDK and SYGVNS. This CDR3 is CASSDRVHSPLHF. CDR3 nucleotide sequence: TGTGCCAGCAGTGACAGGGTCCATTCACCCCTCCACTTT.

This clone was recorded only once. The chain has TRBV9 and TRBJ1-1, with D possibly TRBD1 on 5 matching bases. Trimming stripped 0 bases from V and 8 bases from J, with 17 bases between. The CDR3 length is 15 residues. CDR1 and CDR2 (germline): SGDLS, YYNGEE. As DNA, the CDR3 is TGTGCCAGCAGCGTAGATAGCGCAGGGCGAAGAGAAGCTTTCTTT. Residues: CASSVDSAGRREAFF. Using reference TRBV9 and TRBJ1-1 for the parts outside the CDR3, the full variable domain is DSGVTQTPKHLITATGQRVTLRCSPRSGDLSVYWYQQSLDQGLQFLIQYYNGEERAKGNILERFSAQQFPDLHSELNLSSLELGDSALYFCASSVDSAGRREAFFGQGTRLTVV.

V and J are TRBV5-5 and TRBJ1-2; TRBD1 agrees at 7 bases. The CDR3 has 14 amino acids. Trimming removed 2 bases from V and 4 bases from J; junction bases left unmatched: 5. Looked up from germline, CDR1 is SGHKS and CDR2 is YYEKEE (reference sequence). This CDR3 reads CASSFGEGAYGYTF. CDR3 coding DNA: TGTGCCAGCAGCTTTGGGGAGGGGGCCTATGGCTACACCTTC.

CDR3 in amino acids: CASSDRETRHYEQYF. CDR3 in DNA: TGTGCCAGCAGCGATCGCGAGACGCGACACTACGAGCAGTACTTC. V usage is TRBV28 and J usage is TRBJ2-5, with D unresolved. TRBJ2-7 matches the DNA end more closely, so the J call is doubtful. Looked up from germline, CDR1 is MDHEN and CDR2 is SYDVKM. This CDR3 contains 15 residues.

The rearrangement joins TRBV7-4 to TRBJ2-7; D may be TRBD1 (6 bases). The CDR3 covers 19 residues. V was clipped by 5 bases and J by 2 bases, with 28 bases between them. Germline V CDR1 and CDR2: SGHVT, SQSDAQ. DNA for the CDR3: TGTGCCAGCAGCCCGACCAGGGACAAGCAAGATTACACTACCTACGAGCAGTACTTC. Translating it yields CASSPTRDKQDYTTYEQYF.

The J gene is TRBJ1-1, the V gene TRBV28; D remains unclear. Germline CDR1 is MDHEN and CDR2 is SYDVKM. With 2 bases removed from V and 5 bases from J, the gap between germline ends came to 15 bases. CDR3 length: 15 residues. The CDR3 region has the DNA TGTGCCAGCAGTTTAAATCCCGTTCCGGGAACTGAAGCTTTCTTT. Amino acid sequence: CASSLNPVPGTEAFF.

This clone is a singleton in its sample. V is TRBV28 and J is TRBJ2-5; 8 bases are a match to TRBD1. Germline CDR1 and CDR2: MDHEN and SYDVKM. The V gene end was trimmed by 1 base and the J gene end by 5 bases; junction bases not matched to a gene: 15. The CDR3 is 18 residues long. The CDR3 here is CASSLLGARQGARETQYF. The CDR3 coding sequence is TGTGCCAGCAGTTTATTGGGTGCGAGGCAGGGGGCAAGGGAGACCCAGTACTTC.

The rearrangement links TRBV19 to TRBJ2-1, with D unresolved. V was clipped by 3 bases and J by 0 bases, with 12 bases between them. CDR1 is LNHDA, CDR2 SQIVND, per germline (reference sequence). CDR3 length: 16 amino acids. The CDR3 sequence: CASSISNPSSYNEQFF. The CDR3 nucleotides read TGTGCCAGTAGTATCTCTAACCCCAGCTCCTACAATGAGCAGTTCTTC.

The chain links TRBV4-1 to TRBJ1-6, with D possibly matching TRBD1 (6 bases). The CDR3 totals 16 residues. V gave up 4 bases and J gave up 9 bases, with 19 bases separating them. CDR1 and CDR2 (germline): MGHRA, YSYEKL. CDR3 sequence (DNA): TGCGCCAGCAGCCTCAACAGGGATTCTCTAGGTTCACCCCTCCACTTT. Translated, it gives CASSLNRDSLGSPLHF.